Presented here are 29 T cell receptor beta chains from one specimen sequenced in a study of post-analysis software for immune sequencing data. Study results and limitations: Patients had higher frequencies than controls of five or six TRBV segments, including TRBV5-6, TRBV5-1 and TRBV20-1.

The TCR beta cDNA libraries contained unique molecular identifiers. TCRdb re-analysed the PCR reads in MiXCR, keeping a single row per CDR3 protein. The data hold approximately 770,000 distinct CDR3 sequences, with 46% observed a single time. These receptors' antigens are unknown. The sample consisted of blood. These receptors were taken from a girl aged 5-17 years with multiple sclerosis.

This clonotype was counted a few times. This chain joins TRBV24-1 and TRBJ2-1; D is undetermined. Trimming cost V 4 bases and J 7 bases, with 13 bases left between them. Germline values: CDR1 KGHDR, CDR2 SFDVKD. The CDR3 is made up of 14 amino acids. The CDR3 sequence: CATSDKLHGNEQFF. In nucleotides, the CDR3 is TGTGCCACCAGTGACAAGCTCCACGGTAATGAGCAGTTCTTC.

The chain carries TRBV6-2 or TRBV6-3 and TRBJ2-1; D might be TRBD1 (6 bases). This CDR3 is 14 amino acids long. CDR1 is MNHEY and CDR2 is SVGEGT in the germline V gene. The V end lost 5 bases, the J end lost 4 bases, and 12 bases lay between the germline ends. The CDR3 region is CASSRDRNYNEQFF. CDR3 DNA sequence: TGTGCCAGCAGTCGAGACAGGAATTACAATGAGCAGTTCTTC.

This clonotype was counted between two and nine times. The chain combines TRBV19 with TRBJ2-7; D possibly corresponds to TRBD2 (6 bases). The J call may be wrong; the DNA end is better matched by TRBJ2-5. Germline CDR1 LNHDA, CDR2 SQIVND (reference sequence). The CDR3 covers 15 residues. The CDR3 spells CASTPGGGIKETQYF. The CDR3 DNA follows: TGTGCCAGTACCCCTGGTGGGGGGATAAAGGAGACCCAGTACTTC.

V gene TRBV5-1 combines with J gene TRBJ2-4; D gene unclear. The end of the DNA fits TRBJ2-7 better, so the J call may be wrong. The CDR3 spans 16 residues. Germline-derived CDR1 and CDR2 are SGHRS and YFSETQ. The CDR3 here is CASSPGVVFTSLEQYF. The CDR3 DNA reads TGCGCCAGCAGCCCAGGAGTGGTCTTCACATCACTCGAGCAGTACTTC.

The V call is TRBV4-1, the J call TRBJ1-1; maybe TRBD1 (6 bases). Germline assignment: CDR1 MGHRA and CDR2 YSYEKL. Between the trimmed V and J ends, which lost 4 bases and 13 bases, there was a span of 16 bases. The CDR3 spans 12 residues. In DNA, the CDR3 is TGCGCCAGCAGCCCGACAGGTTTAGAGGTTTTCTTT. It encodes CASSPTGLEVFF.

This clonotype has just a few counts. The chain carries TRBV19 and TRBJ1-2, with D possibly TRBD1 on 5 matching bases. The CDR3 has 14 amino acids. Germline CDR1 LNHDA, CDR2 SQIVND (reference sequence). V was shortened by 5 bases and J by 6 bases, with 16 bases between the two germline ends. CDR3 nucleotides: TGTGCCAGTAGTTTCGAACAGGCGTCAGATGGCTACACCTTC. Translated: CASSFEQASDGYTF.

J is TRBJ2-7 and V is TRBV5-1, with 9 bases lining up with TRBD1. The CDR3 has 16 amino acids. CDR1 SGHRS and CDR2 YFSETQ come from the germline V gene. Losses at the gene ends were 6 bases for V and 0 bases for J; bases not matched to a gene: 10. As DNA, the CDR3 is TGCGCCAGCACCCGTGACGGGACAGGGAGCTCCTACGAGCAGTACTTC. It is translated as CASTRDGTGSSYEQYF.

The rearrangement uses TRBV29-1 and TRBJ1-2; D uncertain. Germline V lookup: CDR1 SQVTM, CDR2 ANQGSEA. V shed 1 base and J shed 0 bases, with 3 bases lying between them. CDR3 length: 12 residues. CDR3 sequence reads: CSVEGSNYGYTF. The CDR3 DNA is TGCAGCGTTGAAGGTTCTAACTATGGCTACACCTTC.

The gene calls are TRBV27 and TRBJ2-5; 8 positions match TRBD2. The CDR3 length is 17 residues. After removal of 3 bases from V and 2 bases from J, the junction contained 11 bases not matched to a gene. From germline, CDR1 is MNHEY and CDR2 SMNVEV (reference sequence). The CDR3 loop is CASSFGGTGGRQETQYF. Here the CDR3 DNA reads TGTGCCAGCAGTTTTGGGGGGACGGGAGGGCGTCAAGAGACCCAGTACTTC.

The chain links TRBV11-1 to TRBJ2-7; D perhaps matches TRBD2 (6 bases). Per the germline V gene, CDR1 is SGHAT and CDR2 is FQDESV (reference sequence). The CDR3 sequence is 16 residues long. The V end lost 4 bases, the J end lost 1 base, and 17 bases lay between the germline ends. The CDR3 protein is CASSSPGGKGSYEQYF. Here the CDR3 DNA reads TGTGCCAGCAGCTCCCCTGGGGGGAAGGGATCCTACGAGCAGTACTTC.

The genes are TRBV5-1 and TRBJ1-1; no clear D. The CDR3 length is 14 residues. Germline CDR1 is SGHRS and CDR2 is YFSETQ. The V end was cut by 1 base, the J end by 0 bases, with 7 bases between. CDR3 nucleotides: TGCGCCAGCAGCTTGAACGAGCTGAACACTGAAGCTTTCTTT. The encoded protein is CASSLNELNTEAFF.

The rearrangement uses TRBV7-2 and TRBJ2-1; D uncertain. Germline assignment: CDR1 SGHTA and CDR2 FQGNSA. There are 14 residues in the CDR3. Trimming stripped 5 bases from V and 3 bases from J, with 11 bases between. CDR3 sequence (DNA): TGTGCCAGCAGCCCGTACAGAAACTACAATGAGCAGTTCTTC. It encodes CASSPYRNYNEQFF.

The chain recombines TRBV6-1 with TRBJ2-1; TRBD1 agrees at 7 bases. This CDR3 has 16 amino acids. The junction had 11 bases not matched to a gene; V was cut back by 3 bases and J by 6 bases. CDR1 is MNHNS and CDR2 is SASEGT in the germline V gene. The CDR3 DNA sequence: TGTGCCAGCAGTGAGCCCTTGGGGACAGCGATCAATGAGCAGTTCTTC. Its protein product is CASSEPLGTAINEQFF.

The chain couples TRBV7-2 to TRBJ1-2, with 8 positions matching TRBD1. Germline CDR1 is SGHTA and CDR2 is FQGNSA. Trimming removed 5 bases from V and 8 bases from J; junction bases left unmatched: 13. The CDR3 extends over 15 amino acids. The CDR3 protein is CASSTPTGEGEGYTF. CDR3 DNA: TGTGCCAGCAGCACCCCGACAGGGGAGGGAGAAGGCTACACCTTC.

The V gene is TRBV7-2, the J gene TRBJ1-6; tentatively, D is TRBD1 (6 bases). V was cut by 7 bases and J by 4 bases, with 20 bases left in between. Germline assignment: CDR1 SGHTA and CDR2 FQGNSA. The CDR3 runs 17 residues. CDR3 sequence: CASTGDTPRDYNSPLHF. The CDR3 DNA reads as TGTGCCAGCACAGGGGATACGCCGCGGGATTATAATTCACCCCTCCACTTT.

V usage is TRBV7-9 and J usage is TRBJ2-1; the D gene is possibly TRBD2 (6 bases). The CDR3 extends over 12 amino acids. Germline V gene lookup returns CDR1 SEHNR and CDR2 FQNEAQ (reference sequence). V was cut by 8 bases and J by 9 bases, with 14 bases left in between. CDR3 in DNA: TGTGCCAGCGTCCCCGGGGGAATTGAGCAGTTCTTC. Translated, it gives CASVPGGIEQFF.

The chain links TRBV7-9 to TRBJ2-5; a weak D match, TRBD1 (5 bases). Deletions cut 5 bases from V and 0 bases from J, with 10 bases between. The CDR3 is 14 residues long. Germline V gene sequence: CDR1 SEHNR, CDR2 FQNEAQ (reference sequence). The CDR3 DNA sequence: TGTGCCAGCAGCGAAGGGGCCTACCAAGAGACCCAGTACTTC. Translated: CASSEGAYQETQYF.

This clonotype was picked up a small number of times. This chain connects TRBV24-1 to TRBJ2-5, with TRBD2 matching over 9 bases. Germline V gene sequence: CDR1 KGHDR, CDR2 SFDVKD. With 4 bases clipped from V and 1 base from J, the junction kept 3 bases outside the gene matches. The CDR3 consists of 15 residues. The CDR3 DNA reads TGTGCCACCAGTGAACCGACTAGCGGCCAAGAGACCCAGTACTTC. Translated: CATSEPTSGQETQYF.

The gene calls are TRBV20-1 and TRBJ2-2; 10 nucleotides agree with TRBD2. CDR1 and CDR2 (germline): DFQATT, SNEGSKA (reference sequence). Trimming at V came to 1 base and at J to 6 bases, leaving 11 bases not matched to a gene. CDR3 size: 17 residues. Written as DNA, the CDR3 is TGCAGTGCTAGAGCTCACAGCGGGAGGGCCTGCGCCGGGGAGCTGTTTTTT. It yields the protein CSARAHSGRACAGELFF.

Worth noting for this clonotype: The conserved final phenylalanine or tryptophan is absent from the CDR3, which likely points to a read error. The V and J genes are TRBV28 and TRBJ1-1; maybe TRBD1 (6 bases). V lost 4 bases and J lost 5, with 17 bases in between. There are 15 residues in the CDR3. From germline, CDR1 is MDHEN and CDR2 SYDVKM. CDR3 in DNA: TGTGCCAGCAGTTCCAACCGGGGGGGGCGGACTGAAGCTTTCTCT. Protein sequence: CASSSNRGGRTEAFS.

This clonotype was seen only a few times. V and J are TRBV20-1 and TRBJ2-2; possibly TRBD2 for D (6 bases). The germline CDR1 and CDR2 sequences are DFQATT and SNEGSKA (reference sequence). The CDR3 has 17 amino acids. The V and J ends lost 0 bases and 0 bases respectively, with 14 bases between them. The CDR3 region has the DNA TGCAGTGCTAGAGATTGGAGGGTTCTCGCGAACACCGGGGAGCTGTTTTTT. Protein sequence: CSARDWRVLANTGELFF.

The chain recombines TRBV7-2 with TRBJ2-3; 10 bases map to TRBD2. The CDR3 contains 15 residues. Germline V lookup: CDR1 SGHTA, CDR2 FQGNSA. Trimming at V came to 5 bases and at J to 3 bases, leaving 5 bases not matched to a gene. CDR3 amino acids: CASSPAGGETDTQYF. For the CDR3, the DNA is TGTGCCAGCAGCCCAGCGGGAGGGGAGACAGATACGCAGTATTTT.

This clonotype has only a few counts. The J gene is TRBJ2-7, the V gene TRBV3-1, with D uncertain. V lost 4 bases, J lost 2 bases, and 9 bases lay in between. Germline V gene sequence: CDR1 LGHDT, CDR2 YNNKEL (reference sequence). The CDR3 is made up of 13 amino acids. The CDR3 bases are TGTGCCAGCAGCCCGAGAACCACCTACGAGCAGTACTTC. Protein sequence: CASSPRTTYEQYF.

The CDR3 coding sequence is TGCAGTGCTAGCGCTGGACTAGCGGGACAGTACCAAGAGACCCAGTACTTC. This codes for CSASAGLAGQYQETQYF. The rearrangement uses TRBV20-1 and TRBJ2-5; 12 bases are shared with TRBD2. The CDR3 runs 17 residues. Trimming cost V 3 bases and J 0 bases; bases outside gene matches: 8. In germline, CDR1 is DFQATT, CDR2 SNEGSKA (reference sequence).

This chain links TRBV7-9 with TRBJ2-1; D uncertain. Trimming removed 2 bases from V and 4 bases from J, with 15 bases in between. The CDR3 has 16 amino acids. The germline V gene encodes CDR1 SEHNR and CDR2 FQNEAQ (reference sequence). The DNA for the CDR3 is TGTGCCAGCAGCTTACAGGCTAGGCTGGATTACAATGAGCAGTTCTTC. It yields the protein CASSLQARLDYNEQFF. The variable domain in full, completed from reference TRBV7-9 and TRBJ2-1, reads DTGVSQNPRHKITKRGQNVTFRCDPISEHNRLYWYRQTLGQGPEFLTYFQNEAQLEKSRLLSDRFSAERPKGSFSTLEIQRTEQGDSAMYLCASSLQARLDYNEQFFGPGTRLTVL.

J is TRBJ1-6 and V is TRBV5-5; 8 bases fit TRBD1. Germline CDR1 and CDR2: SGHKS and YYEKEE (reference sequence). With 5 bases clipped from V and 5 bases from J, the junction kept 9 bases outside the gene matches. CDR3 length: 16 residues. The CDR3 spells CASRPEKTGDNSPLHF. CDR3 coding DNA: TGTGCCAGCAGACCAGAAAAGACAGGGGATAATTCACCCCTCCACTTT.

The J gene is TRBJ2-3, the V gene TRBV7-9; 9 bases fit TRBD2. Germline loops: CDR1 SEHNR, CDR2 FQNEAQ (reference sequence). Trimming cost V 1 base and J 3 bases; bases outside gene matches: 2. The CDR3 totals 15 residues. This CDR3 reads CASSLDLAGTDTQYF. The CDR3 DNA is TGTGCCAGCAGCTTAGATCTAGCGGGAACAGATACGCAGTATTTT.

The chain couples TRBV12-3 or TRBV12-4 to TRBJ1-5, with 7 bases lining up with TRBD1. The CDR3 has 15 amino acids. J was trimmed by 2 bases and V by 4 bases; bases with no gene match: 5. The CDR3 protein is CASSYGQGGNQPQHF. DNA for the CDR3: TGTGCCAGCAGTTACGGTCAGGGGGGCAATCAGCCCCAGCATTTT.

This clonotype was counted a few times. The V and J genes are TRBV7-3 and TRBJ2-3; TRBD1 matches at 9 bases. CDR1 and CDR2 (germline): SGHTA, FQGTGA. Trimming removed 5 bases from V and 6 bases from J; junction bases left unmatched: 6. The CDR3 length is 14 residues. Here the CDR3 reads CASSRTGVTDTQYF. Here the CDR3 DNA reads TGTGCCAGCAGCCGGACAGGGGTCACGGATACGCAGTATTTT.